A single sample is the source of the 22 T cell receptor beta chains below, sequenced in a study of blood T cells in healthy people across ages (dated by TCRdb to 2014 to 2015). The library relied on 5' RACE. TCRdb shows the sequencer as Illumina HiSeq 2500. The second PCR ran for roughly 7 to 11 cycles and used a J-beta primer mix along with a sample-barcoded 5' primer. Using fastp at Q25 and MiXCR, TCRdb reprocessed the public reads and kept productive beta chains. All rows with the same CDR3 protein become a single entry with the most common DNA and genes. The table for this sample lists some 1.5 million distinct CDR3 sequences; roughly 27% of them were counted only once. The ten biggest clones cover about 8% of the sample. Sequenced input: blood. These receptor sequences come from a woman between 25 and 40 years old in good health.

This clonotype was seen a few times. The V call is TRBV5-1, the J call TRBJ1-2; 8 bases fit TRBD1. CDR1 and CDR2 from the germline V gene are SGHRS and YFSETQ. The CDR3 is made up of 19 amino acids. After removal of 4 bases from V and 8 bases from J, the junction contained 25 bases not matched to a gene. CDR3 sequence (DNA): TGCGCCAGCAGCCCATACCCACAGGGGGAGGTCCCCCTCGATGAGGGCTACACCTTC. It encodes CASSPYPQGEVPLDEGYTF.

This clonotype was observed a single time. It may be a read error: a sequence one base away is much more abundant. The chain's CDR3 is CASGRLRQGRGLHGYTF. The DNA for the CDR3 is TGTGCCAGCGGTCGCCTCAGACAGGGCCGAGGACTCCATGGCTACACCTTC. The V call is TRBV6-1, the J call TRBJ1-2; 7 nucleotides match TRBD1. The CDR3 is 17 residues long. Germline trimming cut 8 bases from V and 6 bases from J; bases unmatched to any gene: 21. The germline V gene has CDR1 MNHNS and CDR2 SASEGT.

The chain recombines TRBV9 with TRBJ2-1; the match to TRBD2 covers 8 bases. Trimming took 4 bases from V and 4 from J; bases not matched to a gene: 10. The CDR3 is 16 amino acids. The germline CDR1 and CDR2 sequences are SGDLS and YYNGEE. The CDR3 loop reads CASSLLRAGEYNEQFF. DNA of the CDR3: TGTGCCAGCAGCCTACTGAGAGCGGGGGAGTACAATGAGCAGTTCTTC.

The V call is TRBV7-2, the J call TRBJ1-5, with unresolved D. CDR3 length: 13 amino acids. Trimming pared 8 bases from V and 6 bases from J, leaving 14 bases between. Germline V gene data show CDR1 as SGHTA and CDR2 as FQGNSA. The CDR3 DNA is TGTGCCAGCGGCTCGGGGTGGGCTCAGCCCCAGCATTTT. Translation gives CASGSGWAQPQHF. Drawing the rest from reference TRBV7-2 and TRBJ1-5, the complete variable domain is GAGVSQSPSNKVTEKGKDVELRCDPISGHTALYWYRQSLGQGLEFLIYFQGNSAPDKSGLPSDRFSAERTGGSVSTLTIQRTQQEDSAVYLCASGSGWAQPQHFGDGTRLSIL.

This clonotype has a single count. As the CDR3 is not closed by the conserved phenylalanine or tryptophan, this likely results from a read error. The chain carries TRBV12-3 or TRBV12-4 and TRBJ2-3, with 11 nucleotides matching TRBD2. The CDR3 is made up of 18 amino acids. CDR3 sequence reads: CASSSHMTSGVPTDAQYS. The CDR3 coding sequence is TGTGCCAGCAGCTCACATATGACTAGCGGGGTGCCCACAGATGCGCAGTATTCT.

This clonotype was picked up a small number of times. The chain has TRBV11-2 and TRBJ2-1; 8 nucleotides match TRBD2. CDR3 length equals 17 residues. The germline V gene has CDR1 SGHAT and CDR2 FQNNGV. Trimming cost V 6 bases and J 0 bases; bases outside gene matches: 10. CDR3 in DNA: TGTGCCAGCAGTCGTACTAGCGGAGGATCCTCCTACAATGAGCAGTTCTTC. Translation gives CASSRTSGGSSYNEQFF.

This clonotype was seen a few times. This chain uses TRBV28 with TRBJ1-6; D gene uncertain. Per the germline V gene, CDR1 is MDHEN and CDR2 is SYDVKM. Trimming stripped 6 bases from V and 1 base from J, with 13 bases between. This CDR3 is built from 16 residues. Written as DNA, the CDR3 is TGTGCCAGCAGACCTCGGGAGCATTCCTATAATTCACCCCTCCACTTT. This encodes CASRPREHSYNSPLHF.

This clonotype was seen just once. This sequence may be a read error, since a much larger clone differs from it by one base. This chain uses TRBV5-1 with TRBJ2-3; 10 nucleotides match TRBD1. Germline trimming cut 0 bases from V and 2 bases from J; bases unmatched to any gene: 6. The CDR3 length is 17 residues. The germline gives CDR1 SGHRS, CDR2 YFSETQ. This CDR3 is CASSLDRDRGDTDTQYF. As DNA, the CDR3 is TGCGCCAGCAGCTTGGATCGGGACAGGGGCGACACAGATACGCAGTATTTT. Combining the CDR3 with reference TRBV5-1 and TRBJ2-3 gives the whole variable domain KAGVTQTPRYLIKTRGQQVTLSCSPISGHRSVSWYQQTPGQGLQFLFEYFSETQRNKGNFPGRFSGRQFSNSRSEMNVSTLELGDSALYLCASSLDRDRGDTDTQYFGPGTRLTVL.

The rearrangement links TRBV20-1 to TRBJ2-3, with 7 bases lining up with TRBD2. The CDR3 totals 13 residues. Germline V CDR1 and CDR2: DFQATT, SNEGSKA (reference sequence). Germline trimming cut 5 bases from V and 4 bases from J; bases unmatched to any gene: 6. The CDR3 bases are TGCAGTGCTGGCCGGGCGGGAGCAGATACGCAGTATTTT. Protein product: CSAGRAGADTQYF.

The table lists this clonotype with a few counts. This rearrangement joins TRBV2 to TRBJ2-1; 7 bases agree with TRBD2. J gave up 6 bases and V 3 bases, and 8 bases lay outside the gene matches. This CDR3 is built from 15 residues. The germline gives CDR1 SNHLY, CDR2 FYNNEI. This CDR3 reads CASSDRLANANEQFF. The CDR3 DNA reads TGTGCCAGCAGTGACCGACTAGCAAATGCCAATGAGCAGTTCTTC.

There are a few counts of this clonotype. V and J are TRBV21-1 and TRBJ2-1; the D segment call TRBD2 is taken from the table without a DNA check. TRBV21-1 is described as a pseudogene. The CDR3 runs to 16 residues. CDR3: CASSQGLAGVGNEQFF. The CDR3 coding sequence is TGTGCCAGCAGCCAGGGGCTAGCGGGAGTAGGTAATGAGCAGTTCTTC.

The chain has TRBV6-1 and TRBJ2-5; tentative D call: TRBD1 (5 bases). V was shortened by 5 bases and J by 5 bases, with 12 bases between the two germline ends. The CDR3 length is 13 residues. Germline CDR1 is MNHNS and CDR2 is SASEGT. CDR3 DNA: TGTGCCAGCAGTATATATCCAGGGGAGACCCAGTACTTC. Translated: CASSIYPGETQYF.

In this sample, this clonotype turned up a few times. This chain links TRBV7-8 with TRBJ2-7; D is perhaps TRBD2 (5 bases). The length of the CDR3 is 14 residues. Germline loops: CDR1 SGHVS, CDR2 FQNEAQ. The V gene lost 2 bases and the J gene lost 6 bases, with 14 bases spanning the gap. The CDR3 region is CASSLRGSRAEQYF. The CDR3 DNA reads as TGTGCCAGCAGCTTACGAGGGTCGAGGGCCGAGCAGTACTTC. The whole variable domain, remainder taken from reference TRBV7-8 and TRBJ2-7, is GAGVSQSPRYKVAKRGQDVALRCDPISGHVSLFWYQQALGQGPEFLTYFQNEAQLDKSGLPSDRFFAERPEGSVSTLKIQRTQQEDSAVYLCASSLRGSRAEQYFGPGTRLTVT.

CDR3 in amino acids: CASSNSPYNEQFF. CDR3 sequence (DNA): TGTGCCAGCAGTAACTCGCCCTACAATGAGCAGTTCTTC. The rearrangement joins TRBV27 to TRBJ2-1; no reliable D call. Trimming pared 5 bases from V and 2 bases from J, leaving 7 bases between. The germline CDR1 and CDR2 sequences are MNHEY and SMNVEV (reference sequence). CDR3 length: 13 amino acids.

This rearrangement joins TRBV4-1 to TRBJ2-3; 8 nucleotides align to TRBD1. Germline lookup yields CDR1 MGHRA and CDR2 YSYEKL. With V trimmed by 5 bases and J by 4 bases, 5 bases remained unmatched. This CDR3 is built from 14 residues. The DNA of the CDR3 is TGCGCCAGCAGCTCCCGGGACAGGTCAGATACGCAGTATTTT. This translates into CASSSRDRSDTQYF.

This clonotype was recorded a few times. The chain couples TRBV20-1 to TRBJ2-7, with no clear D. Trimming left V 3 bases short and J 0 bases short, with 6 bases between. The CDR3 is 12 residues long. Germline values: CDR1 DFQATT, CDR2 SNEGSKA (reference sequence). Here the CDR3 reads CSASKSSYEQYF. Here the CDR3 DNA reads TGCAGTGCTAGTAAAAGCTCCTACGAGCAGTACTTC.

The table lists this clonotype with a few counts. The chain employs TRBV20-1 and TRBJ2-7, with 14 bases identical to TRBD2. Germline V gives CDR1 DFQATT, CDR2 SNEGSKA (reference sequence). The CDR3 is 14 amino acids. Unmatched junction bases numbered 4, after V lost 6 bases and J lost 3 bases. CDR3 protein: CSARTSGRNYEQYF. In DNA, the CDR3 is TGCAGTGCGCGGACTAGCGGGAGGAACTACGAGCAGTACTTC.

This clonotype was counted only a few times. The chain carries TRBV5-1 and TRBJ2-3; D is perhaps TRBD1 or TRBD2 (5 bases each). Germline loops: CDR1 SGHRS, CDR2 YFSETQ. Trimming pared 4 bases from V and 2 bases from J, leaving 14 bases between. The CDR3 loop spans 15 amino acids. As DNA, the CDR3 is TGCGCCAGCAGCCCGGTGGGGGAACCCACAGATACGCAGTATTTT. Encoded protein: CASSPVGEPTDTQYF.

As concerns this clonotype: A clone one base away is much larger, so this may be a read error. This chain uses TRBV11-2 with TRBJ2-7; 9 bases align to TRBD2. The CDR3 runs 17 residues. Germline CDR1 reads SGHAT; CDR2 reads FQNNGV. The CDR3 is CANSLESLAGFSYEQYF. The DNA for the CDR3 is TGTGCCAACAGCTTAGAATCTCTAGCGGGGTTCTCCTACGAGCAGTACTTC.

J is TRBJ1-6 and V is TRBV5-6; the match to TRBD1 covers 7 bases. The CDR3 loop spans 19 amino acids. In germline, CDR1 is SGHDT, CDR2 YYEEEE. J lost 0 bases, V lost 4 bases, and 13 bases had no gene match. The CDR3 reads CASSSAGQNRYSYNSPLHF. CDR3 nucleotides: TGTGCCAGCAGCAGTGCGGGACAGAACAGATACTCCTATAATTCACCCCTCCACTTT.

For this clonotype: A read error may account for a junction end that differs from germline. CDR3 sequence reads: CASSPPAESQGTQYF. Here the CDR3 DNA reads TGCGCCAGCAGCCCCCCCGCGGAGAGCCAAGGGACCCAGTACTTC. This chain links TRBV4-1 with TRBJ2-5; D gene ambiguous. Germline lookup yields CDR1 MGHRA and CDR2 YSYEKL. The CDR3 runs to 15 residues.

V is TRBV29-1 and J is TRBJ2-2, with D perhaps matching TRBD1 (5 bases). The germline V gene encodes CDR1 SQVTM and CDR2 ANQGSEA. V dropped 4 bases and J dropped 2 bases, with 8 bases sitting between them. The CDR3 sequence is 13 residues long. The CDR3 nucleotides are TGCAGCGTTGTCAGGGAAAACACCGGGGAGCTGTTTTTT. It translates to CSVVRENTGELFF.